These 25 T cell receptor beta chains originate from one sample sequenced in a study of molecular identifiers for immune sequencing clone quantification (dated by TCRdb to 2016 to 2019). The library came from PCR. The data were produced on an Illumina HiSeq 4000. TCRdb trimmed the raw reads at Q25, called clones with MiXCR and kept productive beta chains. Identical CDR3 protein sequences are pooled into one entry, listed with their most common genes and DNA. For this sample there are hundreds of thousands of distinct CDR3 sequences; around 20% appear just once. The ten biggest clones cover 0.85% of the sample. Sample: naive CD8+ T cells from blood, with Jurkat cell RNA spiked in. The sample's cell subset or site label, decoded: FACS-sorted CD8+CD4-CCR7+CD45RA+ naive T cells. The receptors here all came from a human donor in good health. Some libraries in this study had Jurkat cell RNA spiked in.

J is TRBJ2-1 and V is TRBV11-2; a weak D match, TRBD2 (6 bases). Germline CDR1 is SGHAT and CDR2 is FQNNGV. V lost 2 bases to trimming and J lost 7 bases, with 15 bases between them. The CDR3 spans 15 residues. CDR3 DNA sequence: TGTGCCAGCAGCTTATTGAATATGGAGGGGAATGAGCAGTTCTTC. Amino acid sequence: CASSLLNMEGNEQFF.

The gene calls are TRBV2 and TRBJ2-7; D is perhaps TRBD1 (6 bases). This CDR3 spans 14 amino acids. Germline V gene sequence: CDR1 SNHLY, CDR2 FYNNEI. The V gene lost 0 bases and the J gene lost 5 bases, with 11 bases spanning the gap. CDR3 bases: TGTGCCAGCAGTGAAGCCGCCAGGGGCCACGAGCAGTACTTC. Translation: CASSEAARGHEQYF.

The chain links TRBV12-3 or TRBV12-4 to TRBJ2-5; D is perhaps TRBD2 (6 bases). The CDR3 is made up of 16 amino acids. The ends were cut back, 1 base at V and 2 bases at J, with 14 bases in the middle. The DNA for the CDR3 is TGTGCCAGCAGTTTAGTGGGGACTTGCTTTCAAGAGACCCAGTACTTC. Protein: CASSLVGTCFQETQYF.

This chain links TRBV6-5 with TRBJ1-6, with D unresolved. Trimming took off 5 bases at V and 2 bases at J, with 13 bases between the two ends. The length of the CDR3 is 16 residues. CDR1 is MNHEY, CDR2 SVGAGI, per germline. CDR3 in DNA: TGTGCCAGCAGTGCCCAGACTGTGACCTATAATTCACCCCTCCACTTT. Its protein is CASSAQTVTYNSPLHF.

This clonotype was observed many times. The genes are TRBV14 and TRBJ1-2; D is unresolved. Germline V lookup: CDR1 SGHDN, CDR2 FVKESK. V was pared by 0 bases and J by 0 bases, with 5 bases between. There are 14 residues in the CDR3. The CDR3 coding sequence is TGTGCCAGCAGCCAAGATTGGACTAACTATGGCTACACCTTC. Protein product: CASSQDWTNYGYTF.

This clonotype was picked up many times. V and J are TRBV10-3 and TRBJ2-7; 9 nucleotides line up with TRBD2. This CDR3 is 15 amino acids long. Germline V gives CDR1 ENHRY, CDR2 SYGVKD. With V trimmed by 0 bases and J by 4 bases, 4 bases remained unmatched. The CDR3 reads CAISESLSGSYEQYF. In DNA form, the CDR3 reads TGTGCCATCAGTGAGTCCCTTAGCGGGAGTTACGAGCAGTACTTC.

This clonotype was counted ten times or more. This CDR3 reads CATDAGTGGSGANVLTF. The DNA of the CDR3 is TGTGCCACCGATGCCGGGACAGGGGGCTCTGGGGCCAACGTCCTGACTTTC. The chain is built from TRBV10-3 and TRBJ2-6; 11 bases map to TRBD1. V shed 10 bases and J 0 bases; nucleotides not matched to a gene: 8. Germline lookup yields CDR1 ENHRY and CDR2 SYGVKD. The CDR3 consists of 17 residues.

This clonotype was found many times. The V call is TRBV15, the J call TRBJ1-3, with D uncertain. V was cut by 5 bases and J by 0 bases, with 11 bases left in between. This CDR3 contains 15 residues. Germline assignment: CDR1 LNHNV and CDR2 YYDKDF (reference sequence). CDR3 region: CATSPSGFSGNTIYF. DNA for the CDR3: TGTGCCACCAGCCCAAGCGGGTTCTCTGGAAACACCATATATTTT.

This clonotype occurred many times. This rearrangement joins TRBV7-9 to TRBJ2-7, with D hard to call. The CDR3 loop spans 14 amino acids. The V gene's germline CDR1 is SEHNR and CDR2 FQNEAQ (reference sequence). V lost 3 bases and J lost 2, with 11 bases in between. The CDR3 is CASSLSGPTYEQYF. The CDR3 bases are TGTGCCAGCAGCTTGTCAGGCCCGACCTACGAGCAGTACTTC.

This clonotype has at least ten counts. The chain links TRBV12-5 to TRBJ2-7; no definite D call. Germline values: CDR1 LGHNT, CDR2 FRNRAP. V was shortened by 0 bases and J by 3 bases, with 12 bases between the two germline ends. The CDR3 covers 15 residues. CDR3 amino acids: CASGLVPDTSYEQYF. CDR3 DNA: TGTGCTAGTGGTTTGGTACCCGACACCAGCTACGAGCAGTACTTC.

This clonotype was counted at least ten times. The J gene is TRBJ1-5, the V gene TRBV27; D is ambiguous. Trimming pared 0 bases from V and 6 bases from J, leaving 9 bases between. Germline CDR1 and CDR2: MNHEY and SMNVEV (reference sequence). The CDR3 length is 14 residues. The CDR3 region is CASSLSSKTQPQHF. The CDR3 region has the DNA TGTGCCAGCAGTTTATCGTCGAAGACTCAGCCCCAGCATTTT.

Points on this clonotype: A much larger clone differs from this one at a single base, so this may be a read error. The CDR3 DNA reads as TGTGCCTGTAGTCATAGTTTTAACACTGAAGCTTTCTTT. It yields the protein CACSHSFNTEAFF. The chain uses TRBV30 and TRBJ1-1; D is unresolved. With 6 bases removed from V and 2 bases from J, the gap between germline ends came to 13 bases. The CDR3 has 13 amino acids. The germline CDR1 and CDR2 sequences are GTSNPN and SVGIG (reference sequence).

This clonotype showed up many times. The chain recombines TRBV5-4 with TRBJ1-4; D may be TRBD1 (5 bases). Germline loops: CDR1 SGHNT, CDR2 YYREEE (reference sequence). The CDR3 consists of 18 residues. Trimming shortened V by 4 bases and J by 0 bases, and 19 bases separated the two germline ends. The CDR3 coding sequence is TGTGCCAGCAGCGGCGGGACGGATACCTATTCAACTAATGAAAAACTGTTTTTT. Its protein product is CASSGGTDTYSTNEKLFF.

This clonotype turned up a few times. This sequence may be a read error, since a much larger clone differs from it by one base. The rearrangement uses TRBV4-1 and TRBJ2-5, with D possibly matching TRBD2 (6 bases). Trimming pared 4 bases from V and 1 base from J, leaving 13 bases between. This CDR3 has 15 residues. Germline V gene lookup returns CDR1 MGHRA and CDR2 YSYEKL. The CDR3 nucleotides are TGCGCCAGCAGCCGGCCGGGACTGCGCCAAGAGACCCAGTACTTC. Translated, it gives CASSRPGLRQETQYF.

This clonotype was counted only a few times. The J gene is TRBJ2-1, the V gene TRBV6-2 or TRBV6-3; D unclear. Germline lookup yields CDR1 MNHEY and CDR2 SVGEGT. V lost 5 bases to trimming and J lost 3 bases, with 17 bases between them. There are 16 residues in the CDR3. The CDR3 sequence is CASSPFSPRYYNEQFF. Here the CDR3 DNA reads TGTGCCAGCAGTCCCTTTAGCCCTCGTTACTACAATGAGCAGTTCTTC.

This clonotype was observed at least ten times. V is TRBV27 and J is TRBJ2-7; D could derive from TRBD1 or TRBD2 (5 bases each). This CDR3 region has 13 residues. V lost 0 bases, J lost 11 bases, and 14 bases lay in between. CDR1 and CDR2 from the germline V gene are MNHEY and SMNVEV (reference sequence). CDR3 nucleotides: TGTGCCAGCAGTTTATCGATAGGGACCGGGGAGTACTTC. Its translation: CASSLSIGTGEYF.

The chain carries TRBV12-3 or TRBV12-4 and TRBJ2-3, with D unclear. The CDR3 consists of 16 residues. V lost 3 bases and J lost 0, with 13 bases in between. The CDR3 is CASSFPPGTSTDTQYF. Written as DNA, the CDR3 is TGTGCCAGCAGTTTTCCTCCTGGCACGAGCACAGATACGCAGTATTTT.

J is TRBJ2-2 and V is TRBV29-1; D unclear. V was cut by 1 base and J by 2 bases, with 5 bases left in between. CDR1 and CDR2 from the germline V gene are SQVTM and ANQGSEA. This CDR3 has 13 amino acids. CDR3 loop: CSVEVENTGELFF. CDR3 nucleotide sequence: TGCAGCGTTGAAGTTGAAAACACCGGGGAGCTGTTTTTT.

This clonotype was recorded many times. This chain links TRBV27 with TRBJ1-1; weak D call: TRBD1 (6 bases). The CDR3 sequence is 15 residues long. The germline gives CDR1 MNHEY, CDR2 SMNVEV (reference sequence). Trimming took 4 bases from V and 5 from J, leaving 17 bases between them. The CDR3 DNA sequence: TGTGCCAGCAGTTGGTCAGTGCGGGGGGCAACTGAAGCTTTCTTT. This codes for CASSWSVRGATEAFF.

J is TRBJ2-1 and V is TRBV4-1; 9 nucleotides match TRBD2. Germline V gene lookup returns CDR1 MGHRA and CDR2 YSYEKL. The CDR3 covers 15 residues. V gave up 1 base and J gave up 5 bases; unmatched junction bases: 3. CDR3 loop: CASSQGLAVNNEQFF. The DNA for the CDR3 is TGCGCCAGCAGCCAAGGACTAGCGGTAAACAATGAGCAGTTCTTC.

This clonotype was seen many times. The chain has TRBV29-1 and TRBJ1-1; TRBD1 is a possible D gene (5 bases). The CDR3 consists of 10 residues. V was shortened by 3 bases and J by 7 bases, with 6 bases between the two germline ends. Germline V CDR1 and CDR2: SQVTM, ANQGSEA. The CDR3 DNA reads as TGCAGCGTTGAGGGGGGTGAAGCTTTCTTT. Amino acids: CSVEGGEAFF.

This clonotype was counted many times. The J gene is TRBJ2-7, the V gene TRBV27; 10 bases align to TRBD2. Germline CDR1 reads MNHEY; CDR2 reads SMNVEV (reference sequence). This CDR3 is 15 amino acids long. The ends lost 5 bases at V and 3 bases at J; junction bases unmatched: 7. DNA of the CDR3: TGTGCCAGCAGTGCGAGCGGGAGGGTTAGCTACGAGCAGTACTTC. Encoded protein: CASSASGRVSYEQYF.

The chain uses TRBV28 and TRBJ1-2; TRBD1 matches 9 bases. J lost 5 bases, V lost 0 bases, and 4 bases had no gene match. The CDR3 covers 15 residues. Germline-derived CDR1 and CDR2 are MDHEN and SYDVKM. In DNA, the CDR3 is TGTGCCAGCAGTTTATGGGGACAGGGTGGTTATGGCTACACCTTC. Translating gives CASSLWGQGGYGYTF.

This clonotype was detected ten times or more. The V gene is TRBV6-1, the J gene TRBJ2-3; D gene uncertain. The V gene's germline CDR1 is MNHNS and CDR2 SASEGT. V lost 4 bases, J lost 2 bases, and 13 bases lay in between. The CDR3 is 15 residues long. The CDR3 protein is CASSGKRLNTDTQYF. CDR3 nucleotide sequence: TGTGCCAGCAGTGGGAAGCGACTTAACACAGATACGCAGTATTTT.

With regard to this clonotype: A single base separates this from a much larger clone, so it may be a read error. Lacking the conserved final phenylalanine or tryptophan, this CDR3 likely reflects a read error. The rearrangement joins TRBV11-2 to TRBJ2-3, with TRBD2 as a possible D gene (6 bases). The V and J ends lost 7 bases and 3 bases respectively, with 17 bases between them. Germline loops: CDR1 SGHAT, CDR2 FQNNGV. CDR3 length: 15 amino acids. CDR3 coding DNA: TGTGCCAGCATCCCAAGCCCCCTAGCGACAGATACGCAGTATTCT. It translates to CASIPSPLATDTQYS.